This entry describes one T cell receptor (beta chain). It has no known antigen specificity. Base qualities are not recorded, but no much larger clone differs from it by a single base. Stable Graves' hyperthyroidism was defined as no progression to ophthalmopathy during 18 months of follow-up. Hyperthyroidism patients were aged 18 to 65 years and newly diagnosed, with disease duration of less than 2 months. Patients with uncontrolled infections, other autoimmune diseases, pregnancy or lactation were excluded. Clinical symptoms, serum thyroxine and TRAb, thyroid ultrasound, and orbital computed tomography formed the basis for the diagnoses. Ficoll-Paque density gradient centrifugation was used to isolate PBMCs from around 9.1 ml of fresh peripheral blood. Total RNA was extracted using Trizol reagent, and RNA quality was assessed on an Agilent 2100 Bioanalyzer. The source of the sample is a study of T cells in Graves' hyperthyroidism and ophthalmopathy (dated by TCRdb to between 2019 and 2020). About the investigation overall: Peripheral blood was sampled at the time of initial diagnosis, prior to any treatment. A discovery cohort of about 100 patients, 43 with Graves' ophthalmopathy and 55 to 65 with stable Graves' hyperthyroidism, was used to find distinguishing TCR V-J signatures. Prospective prediction of ophthalmopathy was tested in an independent validation cohort consisting of fewer than 20 hyperthyroidism patients and around 17 patients who later progressed to ophthalmopathy. The roughly 99 discovery patients were divided at random into training and test sets in a 7:3 ratio. The study also compared thyroid tissue and blood T-cell repertoires from several Graves' hyperthyroidism patients. After blood sampling, hyperthyroidism patients were treated with methimazole at a starting dose of 30 mg daily, and ophthalmopathy patients were treated with high-dose intravenous methylprednisolone. TCR Vbeta CDR3 sequencing of approximately 140 peripheral blood samples (more than 40 ophthalmopathy, roughly 72 hyperthyroidism and around 17 progressor patients) is reported in the paper.

The CDR3 holds 16 amino acids from the cysteine to the phenylalanine. The DNA shown is the 48-base CDR3, in frame from base 1. From a lookup of the germline V gene, CDR1 and CDR2 are SGDLS and YYNGEE. V and J lose 0 bases and 3 bases, and a span of 15 bases separates them. Study-level results and caveats: No statistical method was used to set the sample size in advance, and investigators knew the group allocation. Most expanded thyroid clonotypes (frequency above 0.001) were also found in blood, which suggests that blood repertoires may mirror thyroid immune responses. Ophthalmopathy was separated from stable hyperthyroidism by a 13 V-J signature model, with around 90% sensitivity and roughly 81% specificity obtained in cross-validation and 80%/75% obtained in testing. During validation, the model predicted progression to ophthalmopathy a median of around 6 months ahead of onset, with just under 71% sensitivity and 72% to 80% specificity.

Amplification of TCR beta CDR3 regions was carried out from RNA transcripts. A first-round RT-PCR of the TCR CDR3 used the HTBI primer set with the Qiagen OneStep RT-PCR kit. Libraries were constructed in a second round of multiplex PCR, after which size selection and purification were carried out. Libraries were sequenced paired-end with 100 bp reads on an Illumina HiSeq2000. The paper's data handling went like this. Raw data were processed with SOAPnuke, discarding reads with adapters, uncalled bases, mean Phred below 15, or no exact constant-primer or identifier match. COPE v1.2.5 was used to merge the high-quality paired reads, and each unique nucleotide sequence was defined as a clonotype. MiTCR v1.1 was used to align the clonotypes against IMGT TRBV, TRBD and TRBJ reference segments. The analysis included only V-J combinations with a frequency above 0.0001, which together covered 99% to 99.2% of the repertoires. The TCS score was defined as F50 (clonal expansion) divided by E x V (chaos), with BLOSUM62-based TCRdist calculated between CDR3 peptides within each V-J. Welch's t-statistics and random forest reduced fewer than 550 V-J features to roughly 13, which were used in a naive Bayes classifier (R e1071). The Morisita-Horn index was used to measure how similar the thyroid and blood repertoires were. TCRdb itself trimmed the public reads at Q25 with fastp, ran MiXCR and retained productive beta chains. Merged by CDR3 protein, the rows form single entries marked with the most common genes and DNA. These V and J calls rely on TCRdb rather than the paper's analysis. The sample data list some 800,000 distinct CDR3 sequences, and roughly 37% of these were observed just once. 8% to 9% of the sample belongs to the ten largest clones.

This receptor was taken from a man aged 18 to 35 with Graves' hyperthyroidism. This chain is built from TRBV9 and TRBJ1-1, with no D gene named confidently. The sample consisted of blood. CDR3 loop: CASSVEGNPGDTEAFF. The nucleotide sequence reads as follows: TGTGCCAGCAGCGTAGAGGGCAACCCTGGGGACACTGAAGCTTTCTTT.